The sequence of this T cell receptor (beta chain) was determined in a study of T cell responses to AZD1222 COVID-19 vaccine. Overall study findings and caveats: Among those given AZD1222, only five or six were seropositive at baseline. Spike-specific TCR breadth and depth were elevated following two AZD1222 doses. Donors were chiefly white British, with a greater number of females, and clonal diversity was perhaps underestimated.

As concerns this clone: Its antigen is unidentified.

Sequencing was performed with immunoSEQ multiplex PCR; in TCRdb, only in-frame clones are kept and a portion is missing. The repertoire includes fewer than 150,000 clones, under 90% of them detected once, and around 4.5% sits in the top ten. From germline, CDR1 is SGHTA and CDR2 FQGNSA. Between the trimmed V and J ends, which lost 6 bases and 0 bases, there was a span of 11 bases. The CDR3 totals 15 residues. The input for sequencing was peripheral blood, taken on day 0 of AZD1222 vaccination. The receptor was isolated from an adult in good health. The chain has TRBV7-2 and TRBJ1-4; no firm D call. This chain's CDR3 is CASSIKRTTNEKLFF. In nucleotides, the CDR3 is TGTGCCAGCAGTATAAAGCGAACAACTAATGAAAAACTGTTTTTT.